This T cell receptor beta chain was recorded in a study of blood T cell repertoires in COVID-19. Measured with immunoSEQ multiplex PCR; TCRdb has only the in-frame clones, and not every one. The profile covers fewer than 250,000 clones, with approximately 87% appearing a single time and 0.7% to 0.85% taken by the ten largest. The clonotype was recovered from a woman in her 70s with acute or convalescent COVID-19. The sample consisted of peripheral blood.

This CDR3 is CASSQSVSGTEAFF. CDR3 DNA sequence: TGTGCCAGCAGCCAATCAGTGAGCGGGACTGAAGCTTTCTTT. This sequence joins TRBV4-2 and TRBJ1-1; D not certain. The CDR3 is 14 amino acids. Germline CDR1 is LGHNA and CDR2 is YNFKEQ. V was cut by 2 bases and J by 5 bases, with 12 bases left in between.